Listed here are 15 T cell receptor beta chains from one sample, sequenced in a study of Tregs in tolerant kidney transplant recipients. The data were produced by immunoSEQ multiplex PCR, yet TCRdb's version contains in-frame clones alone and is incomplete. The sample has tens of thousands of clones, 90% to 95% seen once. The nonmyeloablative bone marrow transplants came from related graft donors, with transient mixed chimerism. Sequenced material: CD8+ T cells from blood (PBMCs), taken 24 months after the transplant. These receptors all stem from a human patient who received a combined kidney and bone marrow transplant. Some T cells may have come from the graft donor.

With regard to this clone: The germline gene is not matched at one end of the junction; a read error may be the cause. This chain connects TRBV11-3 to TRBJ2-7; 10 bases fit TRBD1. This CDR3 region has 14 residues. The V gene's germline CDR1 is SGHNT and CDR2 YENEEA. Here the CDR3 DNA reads TGTGCCAGCGGCTTAGTAGGGACAGGGGACGAGCAGTACTTC. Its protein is CASGLVGTGDEQYF.

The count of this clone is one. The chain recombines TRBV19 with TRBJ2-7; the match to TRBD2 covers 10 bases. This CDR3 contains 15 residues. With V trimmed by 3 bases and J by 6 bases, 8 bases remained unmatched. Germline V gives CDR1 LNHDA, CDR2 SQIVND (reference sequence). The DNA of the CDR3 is TGTGCCAGTAGTATCATCCTAGCGGGAGCTGCCGAGCAGTACTTC. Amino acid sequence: CASSIILAGAAEQYF.

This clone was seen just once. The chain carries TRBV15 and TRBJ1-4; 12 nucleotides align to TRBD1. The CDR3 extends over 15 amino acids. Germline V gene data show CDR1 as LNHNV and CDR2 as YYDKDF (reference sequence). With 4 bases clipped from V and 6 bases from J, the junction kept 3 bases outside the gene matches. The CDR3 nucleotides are TGTGCCACCAGCAAGGGACAGGGGGCCGATGAAAAACTGTTTTTT. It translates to CATSKGQGADEKLFF.

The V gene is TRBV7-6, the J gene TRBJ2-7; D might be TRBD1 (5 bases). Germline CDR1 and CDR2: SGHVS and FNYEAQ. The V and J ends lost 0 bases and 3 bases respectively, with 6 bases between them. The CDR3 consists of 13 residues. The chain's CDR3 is CASSLADSYEQYF. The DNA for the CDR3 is TGTGCCAGCAGCTTAGCCGACAGCTACGAGCAGTACTTC.

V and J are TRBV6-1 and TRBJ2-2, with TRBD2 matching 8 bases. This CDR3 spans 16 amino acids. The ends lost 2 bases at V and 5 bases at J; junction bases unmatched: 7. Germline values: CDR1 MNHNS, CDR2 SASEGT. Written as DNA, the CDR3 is TGTGCCAGCAGTGAATTCTCGGGGGGGCGAACCGGGGAGCTGTTTTTT. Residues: CASSEFSGGRTGELFF.

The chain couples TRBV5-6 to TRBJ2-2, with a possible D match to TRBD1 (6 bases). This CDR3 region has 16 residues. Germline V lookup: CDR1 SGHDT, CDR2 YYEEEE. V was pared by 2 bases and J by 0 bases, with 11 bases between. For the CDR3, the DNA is TGTGCCAGCAGCTTCACGGCAGGGGCGAACACCGGGGAGCTGTTTTTT. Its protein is CASSFTAGANTGELFF.

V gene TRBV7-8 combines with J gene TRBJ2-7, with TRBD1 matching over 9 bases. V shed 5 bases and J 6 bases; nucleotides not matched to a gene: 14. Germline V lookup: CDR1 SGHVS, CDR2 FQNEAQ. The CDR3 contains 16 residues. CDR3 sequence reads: CASSPYRGTGYSEQYF. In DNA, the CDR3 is TGTGCCAGCAGCCCTTATCGTGGGACAGGGTACTCCGAGCAGTACTTC.

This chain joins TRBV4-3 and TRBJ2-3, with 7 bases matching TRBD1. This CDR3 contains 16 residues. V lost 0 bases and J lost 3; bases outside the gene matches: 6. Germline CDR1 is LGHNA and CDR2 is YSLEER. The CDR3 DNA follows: TGCGCCAGCAGCCAAGATGGAGACAGGGTGACAGATACGCAGTATTTT. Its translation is CASSQDGDRVTDTQYF.

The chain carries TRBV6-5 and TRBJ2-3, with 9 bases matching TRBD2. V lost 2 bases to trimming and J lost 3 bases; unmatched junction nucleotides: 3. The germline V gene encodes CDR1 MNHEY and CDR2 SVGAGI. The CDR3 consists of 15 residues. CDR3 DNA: TGTGCCAGCAGTTACACCCTAGCGGGAACAGATACGCAGTATTTT. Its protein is CASSYTLAGTDTQYF.

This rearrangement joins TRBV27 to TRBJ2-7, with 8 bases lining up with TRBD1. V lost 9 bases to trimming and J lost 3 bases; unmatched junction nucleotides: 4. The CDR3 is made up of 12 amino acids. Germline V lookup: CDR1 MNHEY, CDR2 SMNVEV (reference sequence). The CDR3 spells CARRTGSYEQYF. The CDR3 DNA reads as TGTGCCAGGCGGACAGGGAGCTACGAGCAGTACTTC.

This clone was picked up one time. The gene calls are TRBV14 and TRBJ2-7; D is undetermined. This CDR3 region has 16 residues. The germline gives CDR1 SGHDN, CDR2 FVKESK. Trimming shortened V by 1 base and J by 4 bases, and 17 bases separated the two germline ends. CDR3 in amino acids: CASSQGHTFRVYEQYF. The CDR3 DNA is TGTGCCAGCAGCCAAGGACATACTTTTCGTGTATACGAGCAGTACTTC.

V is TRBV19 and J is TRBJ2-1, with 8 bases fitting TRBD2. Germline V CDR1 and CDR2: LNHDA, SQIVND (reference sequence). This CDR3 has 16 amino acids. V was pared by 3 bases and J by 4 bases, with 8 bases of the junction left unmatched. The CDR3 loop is CASSMVVGLGYNEQFF. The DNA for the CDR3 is TGTGCCAGTAGTATGGTTGTGGGACTAGGGTACAATGAGCAGTTCTTC.

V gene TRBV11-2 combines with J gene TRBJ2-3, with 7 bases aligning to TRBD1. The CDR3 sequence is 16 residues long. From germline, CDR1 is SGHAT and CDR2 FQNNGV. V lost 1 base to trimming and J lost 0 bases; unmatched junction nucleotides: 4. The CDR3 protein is CASSLGWTGSTDTQYF. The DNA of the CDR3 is TGTGCCAGCAGCTTAGGATGGACAGGAAGCACAGATACGCAGTATTTT. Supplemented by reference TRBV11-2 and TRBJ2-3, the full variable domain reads EAGVAQSPRYKIIEKRQSVAFWCNPISGHATLYWYQQILGQGPKLLIQFQNNGVVDDSQLPKDRFSAERLKGVDSTLKIQPAKLEDSAVYLCASSLGWTGSTDTQYFGPGTRLTVL.

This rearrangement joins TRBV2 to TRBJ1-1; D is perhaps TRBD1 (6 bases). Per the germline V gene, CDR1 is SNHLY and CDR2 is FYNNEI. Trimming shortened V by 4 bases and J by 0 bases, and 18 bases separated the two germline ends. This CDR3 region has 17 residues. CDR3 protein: CASSGSRGHTMNTEAFF. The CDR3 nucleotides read TGTGCCAGCAGTGGAAGCAGGGGTCATACCATGAACACTGAAGCTTTCTTT.

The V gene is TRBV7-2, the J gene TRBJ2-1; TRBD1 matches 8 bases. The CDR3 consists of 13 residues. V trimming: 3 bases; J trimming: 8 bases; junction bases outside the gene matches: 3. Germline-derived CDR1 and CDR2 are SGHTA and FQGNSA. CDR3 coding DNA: TGTGCCAGCAGCTTCGACAGGGGTGATGAGCAGTTCTTC. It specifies CASSFDRGDEQFF.